A single sample gave rise to the 12 T cell receptor beta chains below, sequenced in a study of early T cells in non-severe SARS-CoV-2 infection. TCRdb re-called the 5' RACE reads with MiXCR, one entry per CDR3 protein. Found here are 46,000 or so distinct CDR3 sequences, under 15% of them singletons; the top ten hold approximately 10%. The specimen sequenced was whole blood. These TCRs come from an adult who was a healthcare worker with PCR-confirmed SARS-CoV-2 infection or an uninfected control (not recorded which).

This clonotype was seen only a few times. This rearrangement joins TRBV3-1 to TRBJ2-5; D is unclear. V dropped 3 bases and J dropped 3 bases, with 5 bases sitting between them. CDR1 is LGHDT and CDR2 is YNNKEL in the germline V gene (reference sequence). There are 12 residues in the CDR3. The CDR3 protein is CASSHLEETQYF. The CDR3 DNA sequence: TGTGCCAGCAGCCACCTGGAAGAGACCCAGTACTTC.

This clonotype has ten or more counts. The J gene is TRBJ2-7, the V gene TRBV14; D unresolved. There are 13 residues in the CDR3. The germline gives CDR1 SGHDN, CDR2 FVKESK. V lost 1 base, J lost 8 bases, and 12 bases lay in between. The CDR3 region has the DNA TGTGCCAGCAGCCAAGTTGGCCCAGTACAGCAGTACTTC. Its protein product is CASSQVGPVQQYF.

This clonotype was detected a few times. Compared with germline, one end of the junction differs, possibly owing to a read error. The rearrangement joins TRBV6-5 to TRBJ1-1; 10 positions agree with TRBD1. The germline V gene has CDR1 MNHEY and CDR2 SVGAGI. CDR3 length: 14 amino acids. CDR3 sequence (DNA): TGTGCCGGCAGCGACAGGGGGCAGTTCACTGAAGCTTTCTTT. It specifies CAGSDRGQFTEAFF.

This clonotype was seen many times. The rearrangement joins TRBV20-1 to TRBJ2-3, with a possible D match to TRBD2 (6 bases). The CDR3 is made up of 15 amino acids. V was clipped by 0 bases and J by 5 bases, with 15 bases between them. In germline, CDR1 is DFQATT, CDR2 SNEGSKA (reference sequence). The CDR3 region has the DNA TGCAGTGCTAGAGAGGGGGGTTTCGGAGAAGATACGCAGTATTTT. It is translated as CSAREGGFGEDTQYF.

The rearrangement joins TRBV29-1 to TRBJ2-5, with 7 bases matching TRBD1. Germline V gene sequence: CDR1 SQVTM, CDR2 ANQGSEA. Germline trimming cut 7 bases from V and 5 bases from J; bases unmatched to any gene: 7. The CDR3 spans 12 residues. Written as DNA, the CDR3 is TGCAGCGCTTTAGACAGGGTGGAGACCCAGTACTTC. Amino acid sequence: CSALDRVETQYF.

Comment on this clonotype: At one of its ends the junction is not consistent with the germline gene, which may arise from a read error. V gene TRBV7-2 combines with J gene TRBJ1-3; D remains ambiguous. This CDR3 region has 17 residues. Germline assignment: CDR1 SGHTA and CDR2 FQGNSA. The CDR3 loop reads CASSDTQARNSGNSIYF. The DNA of the CDR3 is TGTGCCAGCAGCGATACCCAAGCGCGGAACTCTGGAAACTCCATATATTTT.

This clonotype was seen many times. The chain uses TRBV4-1 and TRBJ1-6; D gene ambiguous. Germline CDR1 and CDR2: MGHRA and YSYEKL. The CDR3 is 18 residues long. V shed 1 base and J shed 5 bases, with 18 bases lying between them. The CDR3 spells CASSQGPHTSFNNSPLHF. CDR3 bases: TGCGCCAGCAGCCAAGGCCCACACACGAGTTTTAATAATTCACCCCTCCACTTT.

Many counts were recorded for this clonotype. The CDR3 loop is CASSPTVNEQFF. CDR3 coding DNA: TGTGCCAGCAGCCCGACGGTCAATGAGCAGTTCTTC. The chain couples TRBV6-6 to TRBJ2-1, with D hard to call. The CDR3 consists of 12 residues. V was shortened by 6 bases and J by 6 bases, with 9 bases between the two germline ends. Per germline, CDR1 MNHNY and CDR2 SVGAGI (reference sequence).

The gene calls are TRBV7-6 and TRBJ2-4; D ambiguous. CDR1 is SGHVS, CDR2 FNYEAQ, per germline. Trimming took 5 bases from V and 0 from J, leaving 5 bases between them. The CDR3 loop spans 13 amino acids. The CDR3 region has the DNA TGTGCCAGCAGCCCTATAGCCAAAAACATTCAGTACTTC. Translating gives CASSPIAKNIQYF.

This clonotype occurred a few times. The chain uses TRBV7-3 and TRBJ2-2; TRBD1 or TRBD2 may be the D gene (6 bases each). This CDR3 contains 17 residues. Germline CDR1 is SGHTA and CDR2 is FQGTGA. V lost 1 base to trimming and J lost 4 bases, with 16 bases between them. In nucleotides, the CDR3 is TGTGCCAGCAGCTTAAAGGGGGACTCAGGAGTCACCGGGGAGCTGTTTTTT. As protein: CASSLKGDSGVTGELFF.

The sample holds a few counts of this clonotype. This chain uses TRBV11-2 with TRBJ2-3, with D maybe TRBD2 (6 bases). V lost 6 bases and J 0 bases, leaving 10 bases between the germline ends. CDR1 and CDR2 from the germline V gene are SGHAT and FQNNGV. The CDR3 loop spans 14 amino acids. The CDR3 region is CASRAGFSTDTQYF. The DNA for the CDR3 is TGTGCCAGCAGAGCGGGTTTTAGCACAGATACGCAGTATTTT.

This chain joins TRBV7-6 and TRBJ2-7; TRBD2 aligns across 11 bases. CDR1 is SGHVS and CDR2 is FNYEAQ in the germline V gene. V dropped 4 bases and J dropped 1; count of bases not matched to a gene: 3. The CDR3 has 15 residues. The CDR3 DNA reads as TGTGCCAGCAGCTCAGGACTAGCGGGTTCCTACGAGCAGTACTTC. This sequence encodes CASSSGLAGSYEQYF.